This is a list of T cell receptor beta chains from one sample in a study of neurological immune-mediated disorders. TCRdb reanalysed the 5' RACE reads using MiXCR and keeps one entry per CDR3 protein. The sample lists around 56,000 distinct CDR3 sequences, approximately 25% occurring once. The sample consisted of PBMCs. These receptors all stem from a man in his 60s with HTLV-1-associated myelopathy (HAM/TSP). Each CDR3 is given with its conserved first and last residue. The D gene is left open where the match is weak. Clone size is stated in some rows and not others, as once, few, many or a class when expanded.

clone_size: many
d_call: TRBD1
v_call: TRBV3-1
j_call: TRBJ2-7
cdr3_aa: CASSQRLTGNEQYF
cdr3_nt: TGTGCCAGCAGCCAACGGCTGACAGGGAATGAGCAGTACTTC

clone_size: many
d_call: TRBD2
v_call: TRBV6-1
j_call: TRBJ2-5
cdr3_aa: CASSEGWGRALETQYF
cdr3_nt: TGTGCCAGCAGTGAAGGTTGGGGGAGGGCCCTGGAGACCCAGTACTTC

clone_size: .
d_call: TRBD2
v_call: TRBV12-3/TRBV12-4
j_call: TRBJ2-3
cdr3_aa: CASRGTSGNTDTQYF
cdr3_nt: TGTGCCAGCAGAGGGACTAGCGGGAACACAGATACGCAGTATTTT

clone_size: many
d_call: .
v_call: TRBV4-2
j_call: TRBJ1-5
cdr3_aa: CASSQGVFQPQHF
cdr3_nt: TGTGCCAGCAGCCAAGGTGTGTTTCAGCCCCAGCATTTT

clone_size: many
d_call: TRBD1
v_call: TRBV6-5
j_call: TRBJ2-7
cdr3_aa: CASSTTGQAAEQYF
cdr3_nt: TGTGCCAGCAGTACGACGGGACAGGCTGCCGAGCAGTACTTC

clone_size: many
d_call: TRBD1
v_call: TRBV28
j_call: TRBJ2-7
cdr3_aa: CASSLGGQGVPYEQYF
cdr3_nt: TGTGCCAGCAGCCTTGGGGGACAGGGTGTTCCCTACGAGCAGTACTTC

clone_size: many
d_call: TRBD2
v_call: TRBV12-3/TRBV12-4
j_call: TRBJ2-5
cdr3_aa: CASSYGASGRAGETQYF
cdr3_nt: TGTGCCAGCAGTTATGGGGCGAGCGGGAGGGCCGGGGAGACCCAGTACTTC

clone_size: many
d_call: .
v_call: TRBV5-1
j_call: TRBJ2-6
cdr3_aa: CASSLLQPGANVLTF
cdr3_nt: TGCGCCAGCAGCTTGTTACAGCCTGGGGCCAACGTCCTGACTTTC

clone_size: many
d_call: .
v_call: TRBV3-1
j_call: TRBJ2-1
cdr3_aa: CASSQVRDIYNEQFF
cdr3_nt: TGTGCCAGCAGCCAAGTAAGGGACATCTACAATGAGCAGTTCTTC

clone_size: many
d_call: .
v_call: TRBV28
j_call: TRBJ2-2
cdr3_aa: CASSSRTGELFF
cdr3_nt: TGTGCCAGCAGTTCCCGGACCGGGGAGCTGTTTTTT

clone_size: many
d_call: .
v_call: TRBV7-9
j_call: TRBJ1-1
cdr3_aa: CASRALRDTEAFF
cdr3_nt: TGTGCCAGCAGGGCCCTGAGGGACACTGAAGCTTTCTTT

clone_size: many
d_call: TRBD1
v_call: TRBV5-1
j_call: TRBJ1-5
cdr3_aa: CASSFGGGRNQPQHF
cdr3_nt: TGCGCCAGCAGCTTCGGAGGGGGCCGAAATCAGCCCCAGCATTTT

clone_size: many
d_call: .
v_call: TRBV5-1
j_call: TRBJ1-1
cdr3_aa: CASSLAGAWDTEAFF
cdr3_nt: TGCGCCAGCAGCTTGGCAGGGGCTTGGGACACTGAAGCTTTCTTT

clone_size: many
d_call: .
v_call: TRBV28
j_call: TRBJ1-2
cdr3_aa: CASSLGNLYGYTF
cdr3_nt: TGTGCCAGCAGTTTGGGAAACCTCTATGGCTACACCTTC

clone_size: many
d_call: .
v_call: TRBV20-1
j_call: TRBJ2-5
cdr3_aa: CSARDVRSQETQYF
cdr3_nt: TGCAGTGCTAGAGATGTACGGTCACAAGAGACCCAGTACTTC

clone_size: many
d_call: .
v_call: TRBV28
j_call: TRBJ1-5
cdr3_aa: CASSFQVSNQPQHF
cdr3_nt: TGTGCCAGCAGTTTCCAGGTTAGCAATCAGCCCCAGCATTTT

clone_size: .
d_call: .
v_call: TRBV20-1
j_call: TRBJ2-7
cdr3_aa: CSARSTDPTYEQYF
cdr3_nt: TGCAGTGCTAGGTCGACAGACCCGACCTACGAGCAGTACTTC

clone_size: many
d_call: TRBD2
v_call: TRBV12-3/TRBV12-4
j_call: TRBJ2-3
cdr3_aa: CASTLGLAGTTNTQYF
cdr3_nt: TGTGCCAGCACCCTCGGACTAGCGGGAACAACGAATACGCAGTATTTT

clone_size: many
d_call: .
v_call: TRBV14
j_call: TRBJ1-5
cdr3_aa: CASSPGGDRGNQPQHF
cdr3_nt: TGTGCCAGCAGCCCCGGGGGGGATAGAGGCAATCAGCCCCAGCATTTT

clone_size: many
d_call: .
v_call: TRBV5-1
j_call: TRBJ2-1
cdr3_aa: CASSTTGEAEQFF
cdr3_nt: TGCGCCAGCAGCACCACAGGGGAGGCTGAGCAGTTCTTC

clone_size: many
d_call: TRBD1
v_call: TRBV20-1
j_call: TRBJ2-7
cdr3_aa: CSAEGTGDYEQYF
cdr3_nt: TGCAGTGCTGAGGGGACAGGGGACTACGAGCAGTACTTC

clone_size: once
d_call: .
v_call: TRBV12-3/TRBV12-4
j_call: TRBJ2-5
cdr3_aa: CASSPAPQGEETQYF
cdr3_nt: TGTGCCAGCAGTCCCGCTCCACAGGGAGAAGAGACCCAGTACTTC

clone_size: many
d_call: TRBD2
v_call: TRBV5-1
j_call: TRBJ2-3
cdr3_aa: CASSNSGRGTDTQYF
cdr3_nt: TGCGCCAGCAGTAATAGCGGGAGGGGCACAGATACGCAGTATTTT

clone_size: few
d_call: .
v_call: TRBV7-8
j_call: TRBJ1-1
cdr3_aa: CASSSKINTEAFF
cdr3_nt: TGTGCCAGCAGCTCCAAAATAAACACTGAAGCTTTCTTT

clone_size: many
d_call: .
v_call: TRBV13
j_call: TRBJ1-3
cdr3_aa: CASSLGAVSKSIYF
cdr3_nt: TGTGCCAGCAGCCTCGGAGCCGTATCGAAGTCCATATATTTT

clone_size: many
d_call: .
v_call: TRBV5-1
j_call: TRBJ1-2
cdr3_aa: CASSLDGATNGYTF
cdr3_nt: TGCGCCAGCAGCTTGGATGGAGCGACCAATGGCTACACCTTC

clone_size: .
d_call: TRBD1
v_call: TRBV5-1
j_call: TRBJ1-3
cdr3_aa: CASSGGQGSGNTIYF
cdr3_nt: TGCGCCAGCAGCGGGGGACAGGGTTCAGGAAACACCATATATTTT

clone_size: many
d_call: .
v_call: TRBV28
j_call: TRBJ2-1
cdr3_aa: CASSSDLLSSYNEQFF
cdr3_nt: TGTGCCAGCAGTTCTGACTTGCTCAGCTCCTACAATGAGCAGTTCTTC

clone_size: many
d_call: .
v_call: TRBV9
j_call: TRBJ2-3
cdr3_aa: CASSVDGGTATDTQYF
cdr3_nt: TGTGCCAGCAGCGTAGACGGGGGAACGGCCACAGATACGCAGTATTTT

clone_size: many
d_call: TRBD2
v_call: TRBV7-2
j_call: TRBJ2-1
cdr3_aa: CASSHGLAGVNEQFF
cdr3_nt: TGTGCCAGCAGCCACGGGCTAGCGGGAGTCAATGAGCAGTTCTTC

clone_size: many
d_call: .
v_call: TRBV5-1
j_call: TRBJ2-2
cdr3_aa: CASSSVPNTGELFF
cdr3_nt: TGCGCCAGCAGCTCCGTCCCGAACACCGGGGAGCTGTTTTTT

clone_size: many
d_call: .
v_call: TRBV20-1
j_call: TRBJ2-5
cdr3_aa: CSGVGPRWGETQYF
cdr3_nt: TGCAGTGGGGTAGGGCCTCGATGGGGGGAGACCCAGTACTTC

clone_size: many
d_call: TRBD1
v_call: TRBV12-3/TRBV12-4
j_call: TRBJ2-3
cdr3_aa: CASRGLQGQGSTDTQYF
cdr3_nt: TGTGCCAGCAGAGGGCTTCAGGGACAGGGAAGCACAGATACGCAGTATTTT

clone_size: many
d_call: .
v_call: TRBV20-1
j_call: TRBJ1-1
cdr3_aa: CSARDQAAMNTEAFF
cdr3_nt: TGCAGTGCTAGAGATCAAGCTGCTATGAACACTGAAGCTTTCTTT

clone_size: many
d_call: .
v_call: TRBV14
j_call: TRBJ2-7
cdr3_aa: CASSQVWRDEQYF
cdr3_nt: TGTGCCAGCAGCCAAGTGTGGAGGGACGAGCAGTACTTC

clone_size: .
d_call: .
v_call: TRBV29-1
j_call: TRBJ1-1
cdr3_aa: CSAAEGPNTEAFF
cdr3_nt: TGCAGCGCCGCGGAGGGCCCGAACACTGAAGCTTTCTTT

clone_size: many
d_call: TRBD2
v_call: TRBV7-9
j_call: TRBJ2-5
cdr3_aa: CASGGTSGSRAETQYF
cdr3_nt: TGTGCCAGCGGAGGGACTAGCGGGAGTCGGGCGGAGACCCAGTACTTC

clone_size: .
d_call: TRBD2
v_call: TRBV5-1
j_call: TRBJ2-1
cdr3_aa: CASSLEGLEFSWFNEQFF
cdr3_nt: TGCGCCAGCAGCTTGGAGGGACTAGAGTTCAGCTGGTTCAATGAGCAGTTCTTC

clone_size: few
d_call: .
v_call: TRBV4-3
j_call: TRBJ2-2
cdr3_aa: CASSRSSQNTGELFF
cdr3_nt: TGCGCCAGCAGCCGCTCATCCCAAAACACCGGGGAGCTGTTTTTT

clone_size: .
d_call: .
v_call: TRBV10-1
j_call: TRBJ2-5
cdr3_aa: CASSDAGRGETQYF
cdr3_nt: TGCGCCAGCAGTGATGCGGGCAGAGGCGAGACCCAGTACTTC

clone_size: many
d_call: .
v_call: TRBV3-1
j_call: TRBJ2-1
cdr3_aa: CASSQKIDNEQFF
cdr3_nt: TGTGCCAGCAGCCAGAAAATTGACAATGAGCAGTTCTTC